Shown below are 29 T cell receptor beta chains from a single sample sequenced in a study of blood T cell repertoires in COVID-19. TCRdb keeps only in-frame clones here, not all; method: immunoSEQ multiplex PCR. The sample lists roughly 100,000 clones, approximately 92% occurring once. The sample consisted of peripheral blood. The receptors come from a man aged 18 to 30 with acute or convalescent COVID-19.

The chain recombines TRBV9 with TRBJ1-1; 9 bases line up with TRBD1. This CDR3 is built from 15 residues. The V gene's germline CDR1 is SGDLS and CDR2 YYNGEE. V lost 3 bases and J lost 3; bases outside the gene matches: 6. CDR3 nucleotides: TGTGCCAGCAGCGCCGGGACAGGGAGGGACACTGAAGCTTTCTTT. It yields the protein CASSAGTGRDTEAFF. The variable domain in full, completed from reference TRBV9 and TRBJ1-1, reads DSGVTQTPKHLITATGQRVTLRCSPRSGDLSVYWYQQSLDQGLQFLIQYYNGEERAKGNILERFSAQQFPDLHSELNLSSLELGDSALYFCASSAGTGRDTEAFFGQGTRLTVV.

This chain joins TRBV19 and TRBJ2-3; D possibly corresponds to TRBD1 (6 bases). The length of the CDR3 is 16 residues. Germline CDR1 and CDR2: LNHDA and SQIVND (reference sequence). Between the trimmed V and J ends, which lost 3 bases and 4 bases, there was a span of 17 bases. CDR3 DNA sequence: TGTGCCAGTAGTATTAGTTATTGGGGGCTCGCAGATACGCAGTATTTT. It is translated as CASSISYWGLADTQYF.

The chain employs TRBV5-1 and TRBJ1-1; D might be TRBD1 (6 bases). Trimming left V 8 bases short and J 7 bases short, with 12 bases between. CDR1 and CDR2 (germline): SGHRS, YFSETQ. The CDR3 is 11 amino acids. In nucleotides, the CDR3 is TGCGCCAGTATAAAGGACAGTGAAGCTTTCTTT. Residues: CASIKDSEAFF.

The chain links TRBV5-6 to TRBJ1-1; tentative D call: TRBD1 (5 bases). This CDR3 is built from 16 residues. Germline values: CDR1 SGHDT, CDR2 YYEEEE. V lost 0 bases and J lost 0, with 12 bases in between. In DNA, the CDR3 is TGTGCCAGCAGCTTGGGGACGGGGGTTATGAACACTGAAGCTTTCTTT. It codes for CASSLGTGVMNTEAFF. Drawing the rest from reference TRBV5-6 and TRBJ1-1, the complete variable domain is DAGVTQSPTHLIKTRGQQVTLRCSPKSGHDTVSWYQQALGQGPQFIFQYYEEEERQRGNFPDRFSGHQFPNYSSELNVNALLLGDSALYLCASSLGTGVMNTEAFFGQGTRLTVV.

V usage is TRBV15 and J usage is TRBJ2-1; a possible D gene is TRBD2 (5 bases). V was clipped by 2 bases and J by 4 bases, with 21 bases between them. The CDR3 is 18 residues long. CDR1 is LNHNV and CDR2 is YYDKDF in the germline V gene (reference sequence). DNA for the CDR3: TGTGCCACCAGCAGACATCATAACGGGGTTTCTTTTTACAATGAGCAGTTCTTC. Encoded protein: CATSRHHNGVSFYNEQFF.

The CDR3 spells CASSYSEGELFF. CDR3 coding DNA: TGTGCCAGCAGTTACTCTGAGGGGGAGCTGTTTTTT. The chain recombines TRBV6-5 with TRBJ2-2; D uncertain. The V gene lost 0 bases and the J gene lost 8 bases, with 4 bases spanning the gap. CDR3 length: 12 amino acids. The germline gives CDR1 MNHEY, CDR2 SVGAGI.

V usage is TRBV5-1 and J usage is TRBJ1-1; TRBD1 matches at 7 bases. With 0 bases clipped from V and 6 bases from J, the junction kept 5 bases outside the gene matches. The CDR3 is made up of 14 amino acids. CDR1 and CDR2 (germline): SGHRS, YFSETQ. The CDR3 loop reads CASSLDRGFSEAFF. Here the CDR3 DNA reads TGCGCCAGCAGCTTGGACAGGGGTTTCTCTGAAGCTTTCTTT.

The V gene is TRBV6-6, the J gene TRBJ2-5, with 9 bases fitting TRBD1. Per germline, CDR1 MNHNY and CDR2 SVGAGI (reference sequence). The CDR3 totals 16 residues. The ends lost 4 bases at V and 4 bases at J; junction bases unmatched: 10. The CDR3 DNA reads TGTGCCAGCAGTTCGGCTTACAGGGGGCGCGGAGAGACCCAGTACTTC. This codes for CASSSAYRGRGETQYF.

The chain links TRBV12-5 to TRBJ2-2, with TRBD1 matching over 8 bases. After removal of 5 bases from V and 5 bases from J, the junction contained 7 bases not matched to a gene. Per the germline V gene, CDR1 is LGHNT and CDR2 is FRNRAP. The CDR3 totals 15 residues. The CDR3 protein is CASGKGDRGTGELFF. The CDR3 bases are TGTGCTAGTGGTAAAGGCGACAGGGGAACCGGGGAGCTGTTTTTT.

The rearrangement joins TRBV20-1 to TRBJ1-1; unclear D gene. Trimming took off 0 bases at V and 8 bases at J, with 7 bases between the two ends. This CDR3 is built from 11 residues. Germline V gives CDR1 DFQATT, CDR2 SNEGSKA (reference sequence). The CDR3 protein is CSARESAEAFF. In DNA form, the CDR3 reads TGCAGTGCTAGAGAGAGCGCCGAAGCTTTCTTT.

This sequence joins TRBV18 and TRBJ1-5; 10 bases are shared with TRBD1. The trim removed 8 bases at V and 5 bases at J, leaving 3 bases unmatched. The V gene's germline CDR1 is KGHSH and CDR2 LQKENI. This CDR3 comprises 13 residues. The CDR3 DNA is TGTGCCAGCACCGGACAGGGGGATCAGCCCCAGCATTTT. Encoded protein: CASTGQGDQPQHF.

This chain connects TRBV21-1 to TRBJ2-5; the table's D call TRBD2 went unverified against the DNA. TRBV21-1 is shown as a pseudogene. The CDR3 extends over 15 amino acids. The CDR3 sequence: CASSKGGEETETQYF. For the CDR3, the DNA is TGTGCCAGCAGCAAAGGAGGGGAGGAGACAGAGACCCAGTACTTC.

The rearrangement links TRBV27 to TRBJ1-1; D not certain. Germline-derived CDR1 and CDR2 are MNHEY and SMNVEV (reference sequence). V shed 8 bases and J shed 4 bases, with 14 bases lying between them. The CDR3 spans 13 residues. The CDR3 nucleotides read TGTGCCAGCTTCCCTCTCGGAGGCACTGAAGCTTTCTTT. It translates to CASFPLGGTEAFF.

V usage is TRBV3-1 (or the pseudogene TRBV3-2) and J usage is TRBJ1-5; D may be TRBD1 (5 bases). CDR1 is LGHDT and CDR2 is YNNKEL in the germline V gene (reference sequence). The CDR3 contains 13 residues. V was clipped by 0 bases and J by 7 bases, with 7 bases between them. CDR3 residues: CASSQEGVQPQHF. CDR3 nucleotide sequence: TGTGCCAGCAGCCAAGAAGGGGTCCAGCCCCAGCATTTT.

This chain links TRBV25-1 with TRBJ1-2; D not certain. This CDR3 spans 13 amino acids. V was cut by 0 bases and J by 6 bases, with 8 bases left in between. Germline lookup yields CDR1 MGHDK and CDR2 SYGVNS. The CDR3 sequence is CASSEYWQDGYTF. As DNA, the CDR3 is TGTGCCAGCAGTGAATATTGGCAAGATGGCTACACCTTC.

The chain combines TRBV19 with TRBJ1-5, with TRBD1 as a possible D gene (6 bases). This CDR3 is 18 amino acids long. Germline loops: CDR1 LNHDA, CDR2 SQIVND (reference sequence). V dropped 1 base and J dropped 7 bases, with 23 bases sitting between them. The CDR3 region is CASSIVGLGRGSMQPQHF. The CDR3 coding sequence is TGTGCCAGTAGTATAGTCGGGTTGGGCAGGGGAAGCATGCAGCCCCAGCATTTT.

The CDR3 protein is CASSVADRVRYGYTF. The CDR3 region has the DNA TGTGCCAGCAGCGTAGCTGACAGGGTCAGATATGGCTACACCTTC. The chain uses TRBV9 and TRBJ1-2; TRBD1 aligns across 7 bases. CDR1 and CDR2 from the germline V gene are SGDLS and YYNGEE. This CDR3 has 15 residues. V gave up 0 bases and J gave up 5 bases; unmatched junction bases: 7.

V usage is TRBV2 and J usage is TRBJ1-5, with D uncertain. This CDR3 spans 16 amino acids. The germline gives CDR1 SNHLY, CDR2 FYNNEI. Trimming took off 6 bases at V and 1 base at J, with 16 bases between the two ends. The CDR3 spells CASSLLAPGSNQPQHF. The CDR3 DNA is TGTGCCAGCAGCCTACTGGCCCCGGGGAGCAATCAGCCCCAGCATTTT.

The chain combines TRBV6-5 with TRBJ1-2; a possible D gene is TRBD1 (5 bases). The CDR3 extends over 12 amino acids. Germline loops: CDR1 MNHEY, CDR2 SVGAGI. The V gene lost 11 bases and the J gene lost 7 bases, with 17 bases spanning the gap. The chain's CDR3 is CAAGTLPSGYTF. CDR3 DNA: TGTGCCGCGGGGACCTTGCCCTCTGGCTACACCTTC.

J is TRBJ2-1 and V is TRBV27; 12 positions agree with TRBD2. Germline CDR1 reads MNHEY; CDR2 reads SMNVEV (reference sequence). V was pared by 3 bases and J by 6 bases, with 6 bases of the junction left unmatched. CDR3 length: 16 residues. The CDR3 sequence: CASSLPTSGGLNEQFF. The CDR3 nucleotides are TGTGCCAGCAGTTTGCCTACTAGCGGGGGGCTCAATGAGCAGTTCTTC.

The chain employs TRBV19 and TRBJ1-6; weak D call: TRBD1 (5 bases). Trimming removed 5 bases at V and 7 bases at J, with 18 bases between. The CDR3 has 16 residues. CDR1 is LNHDA, CDR2 SQIVND, per germline (reference sequence). The chain's CDR3 is CASSSSGTLGNSPLHF. The CDR3 nucleotides read TGTGCCAGTAGTTCATCCGGGACTTTGGGGAATTCACCCCTCCACTTT.

This chain connects TRBV11-2 to TRBJ1-1, with D perhaps matching TRBD1 (6 bases). The germline V and J ends were trimmed by 1 base and 0 bases, with 15 bases remaining between them. CDR1 is SGHAT and CDR2 is FQNNGV in the germline V gene. The CDR3 loop spans 17 amino acids. CDR3 residues: CASSLGHDRSLNTEAFF. In DNA, the CDR3 is TGTGCCAGCAGCTTAGGACACGACAGGTCCTTGAACACTGAAGCTTTCTTT. Full variable domain (missing parts from reference TRBV11-2 and TRBJ1-1): EAGVAQSPRYKIIEKRQSVAFWCNPISGHATLYWYQQILGQGPKLLIQFQNNGVVDDSQLPKDRFSAERLKGVDSTLKIQPAKLEDSAVYLCASSLGHDRSLNTEAFFGQGTRLTVV.

This clone was recorded only once. The CDR3 coding sequence is TGTGCCAGCAGTTACTCTGCCGGGGGTGGGCAGCCCCAGCATTTT. Amino acid sequence: CASSYSAGGGQPQHF. This chain joins TRBV6-5 and TRBJ1-5; TRBD1 is a possible D gene (5 bases). This CDR3 region has 15 residues. The germline V gene encodes CDR1 MNHEY and CDR2 SVGAGI. V was pared by 0 bases and J by 7 bases, with 13 bases between.

The chain employs TRBV18 and TRBJ1-3; tentatively, D is TRBD1 (6 bases). CDR3 length: 19 residues. V was trimmed by 4 bases and J by 0 bases, leaving 22 bases between them. CDR1 and CDR2 from the germline V gene are KGHSH and LQKENI. CDR3 sequence: CASSLNAGAPPYSGNTIYF. Written as DNA, the CDR3 is TGTGCCAGCTCACTAAATGCGGGGGCCCCTCCTTACTCTGGAAACACCATATATTTT.

The rearrangement links TRBV6-5 to TRBJ1-1; 7 bases match TRBD1. The CDR3 covers 14 residues. J gave up 2 bases and V 5 bases, and 5 bases lay outside the gene matches. From germline, CDR1 is MNHEY and CDR2 SVGAGI. This CDR3 is CASSNRGFNTEAFF. The CDR3 nucleotides read TGTGCCAGCAGTAACAGGGGATTTAACACTGAAGCTTTCTTT.

The chain links TRBV19 to TRBJ2-3, with 9 bases aligning to TRBD1. CDR3 size: 16 residues. Unmatched junction bases numbered 16, after V lost 5 bases and J lost 10 bases. Germline V gene sequence: CDR1 LNHDA, CDR2 SQIVND (reference sequence). CDR3 residues: CASSDSPGQGLEAQYF. The CDR3 DNA reads as TGTGCCAGTAGTGACTCCCCGGGACAGGGACTTGAGGCGCAGTATTTT.

The chain links TRBV10-1 to TRBJ2-7; no definite D call. V was cut by 11 bases and J by 4 bases, with 15 bases left in between. The CDR3 has 12 amino acids. Germline V CDR1 and CDR2: WNHNN, SYGVQD (reference sequence). DNA for the CDR3: TGCGCCTGCTGTGACGACTCTTACGAGCAGTACTTC. This codes for CACCDDSYEQYF.

The chain recombines TRBV5-1 with TRBJ2-7; TRBD2 aligns across 9 bases. Per the germline V gene, CDR1 is SGHRS and CDR2 is YFSETQ. This CDR3 has 17 amino acids. Trimming cost V 0 bases and J 2 bases; bases outside gene matches: 9. DNA of the CDR3: TGCGCCAGCAGCTTGGAAGGAGCGGGGGGCTATCCCTACGAGCAGTACTTC. Amino acid sequence: CASSLEGAGGYPYEQYF.

The chain uses TRBV15 and TRBJ2-5, with 10 bases matching TRBD2. CDR3 length: 13 amino acids. Per germline, CDR1 LNHNV and CDR2 YYDKDF (reference sequence). With 8 bases clipped from V and 5 bases from J, the junction kept 5 bases outside the gene matches. CDR3 protein: CATSLAGVETQYF. The DNA for the CDR3 is TGTGCCACCTCCCTAGCGGGGGTGGAGACCCAGTACTTC.